These T cell receptor beta chains were read from a single sample in a study of T cell repertoires in cytomegalovirus infection. TCRdb recomputed calls from the reads with MiXCR, one row per CDR3 protein. The sample has a few hundred thousand distinct CDR3 sequences, just under 40% seen once. These receptors' targets are unknown. Sample: cultured PBMCs, taken from culture after CMV antigen stimulation. Source of these receptors: a human donor in good health (CMV status not recorded). Some clones in this sample may be carry-over from other donors' samples. Each CDR3 is given with its conserved first and last residue. The D gene is left open where the match is weak. Clone sizes are given selectively: once, few, many, or a class where the clone is expanded.

CDR3nt | CDR3aa | d_gene | abundance | j_gene | v_gene
TGTGCCAGCAGCCCAAGTCACGACAGGGACTATGAGCAGTTCTTC | CASSPSHDRDYEQFF | - | - | TRBJ2-1 | TRBV7-4
TGTGCCAGCAGCGAGTTCAGGGGAGTCCCCTACGAGCAGTACTTC | CASSEFRGVPYEQYF | - | - | TRBJ2-7 | TRBV27
TGTGCCAGCAAGGATTTGGACTACGAGCAGTACTTC | CASKDLDYEQYF | - | - | TRBJ2-7 | TRBV27
TGTGCCAGCAGTATAACAGGGGGCTCAGGGGAGCTGTTTTTT | CASSITGGSGELFF | TRBD1 | few | TRBJ2-2 | TRBV12-3/TRBV12-4
TGTGCCAGCAGCAAGGGACAGGGGAGCACAGATACGCAGTATTTT | CASSKGQGSTDTQYF | TRBD1 | - | TRBJ2-3 | TRBV12-3/TRBV12-4
TGCGCCAGCAGCTTGGCCCCGGATCGTTATTCACCCCTCCACTTT | CASSLAPDRYSPLHF | - | - | TRBJ1-6 | TRBV5-1
TGCGCCAGCAGCCAAGTTCCCTTAGCGGGGGCAAAAGAGACCCAGTACTTC | CASSQVPLAGAKETQYF | TRBD2 | few | TRBJ2-5 | TRBV4-1
TGTGCCAGCAGCCCCCAGCACGGCAGTGAGCAGTTCTTC | CASSPQHGSEQFF | - | - | TRBJ2-1 | TRBV7-2
TGTGCCAGCAGCATAGACACGATTCTGTTCTTC | CASSIDTILFF | - | - | TRBJ2-1 | TRBV7-9
TGTGCCAGCAGCTCTGCGGGACAGGAAACAGATACGCAGTATTTT | CASSSAGQETDTQYF | TRBD1 | few | TRBJ2-3 | TRBV7-6
TGTGCCAGCAGTCCTCTATGGACAGTTACGGGGAATGAGCAGTTCTTC | CASSPLWTVTGNEQFF | - | once | TRBJ2-1 | TRBV12-3/TRBV12-4
TGCGCCAGCAGCTTGAGTTTAGCGGGATTTGAGCAGTTCTTC | CASSLSLAGFEQFF | TRBD2 | few | TRBJ2-1 | TRBV5-1
TGTGCCACTCAATCGGGGGGGATGGCAGATACGCAGTATTTT | CATQSGGMADTQYF | TRBD2 | few | TRBJ2-3 | TRBV7-2
TGTGCCAGCAGTTACTTGAAAATCCCCCCAAATGAGCAGTTCTTC | CASSYLKIPPNEQFF | - | few | TRBJ2-1 | TRBV6-2/TRBV6-3
TGTGCCAGCACCCCGCCCGGAACTAAAGAGACCCAGTACTTC | CASTPPGTKETQYF | - | few | TRBJ2-5 | TRBV7-2
TGTGCCAGCAGCTTAGTCACCGGGCTCACAGATACGCAGTATTTT | CASSLVTGLTDTQYF | - | - | TRBJ2-3 | TRBV7-2
TGTGCCAGCAGCTTCCACCGGGACCGGAGGAAAGATACGCAGTATTTT | CASSFHRDRRKDTQYF | - | - | TRBJ2-3 | TRBV7-8
TGTGCCAGTAACAGGGGAGCCGGGGAGCTGTTTTTT | CASNRGAGELFF | TRBD1 | - | TRBJ2-2 | TRBV19
TGTGCCAGCAGCTTTCCGGACGGGAAAGAGACCCAGTACTTC | CASSFPDGKETQYF | - | - | TRBJ2-5 | TRBV7-9
TGTGCCAGCAGCTACGGTGGGGATGAGCAGTTCTTC | CASSYGGDEQFF | - | many | TRBJ2-1 | TRBV6-5
TGTGCCAGTAGTATTTCTACAGGGTGGGAGACCCAGTACTTC | CASSISTGWETQYF | - | - | TRBJ2-5 | TRBV19
TGTGCCAGCAGCCTTGGGACTGGGAGCTCCTACGAGCAGTACTTC | CASSLGTGSSYEQYF | - | many | TRBJ2-7 | TRBV7-9
TGCGCCAGCAGCCAAGTGGGTCCGGAGACCCAGTACTTC | CASSQVGPETQYF | - | - | TRBJ2-5 | TRBV4-3
TGTGCCAGCAGTATACAGGAAAGTCAAGAGACCCAGTACTTC | CASSIQESQETQYF | - | - | TRBJ2-5 | TRBV7-8
TGTGCCAGCAGTCTAGCGGGAGTAGCTACAGATACGCAGTATTTT | CASSLAGVATDTQYF | TRBD2 | few | TRBJ2-3 | TRBV27
TGTGCCAGCCTAAAGGGGGGACTAGCGGGAACAGAGACCCAGTACTTC | CASLKGGLAGTETQYF | TRBD2 | - | TRBJ2-5 | TRBV12-3/TRBV12-4
TGCAGTGCTAGACCCGTTGGGCGGGACCGAGTACTTAGCAATCAGCCCCAGCATTTT | CSARPVGRDRVLSNQPQHF | - | few | TRBJ1-5 | TRBV20-1
TGTGCCAGCAGCCCAACAGGACAGGGGCCAGAGACCCAGTACTTC | CASSPTGQGPETQYF | TRBD1 | many | TRBJ2-5 | TRBV7-2